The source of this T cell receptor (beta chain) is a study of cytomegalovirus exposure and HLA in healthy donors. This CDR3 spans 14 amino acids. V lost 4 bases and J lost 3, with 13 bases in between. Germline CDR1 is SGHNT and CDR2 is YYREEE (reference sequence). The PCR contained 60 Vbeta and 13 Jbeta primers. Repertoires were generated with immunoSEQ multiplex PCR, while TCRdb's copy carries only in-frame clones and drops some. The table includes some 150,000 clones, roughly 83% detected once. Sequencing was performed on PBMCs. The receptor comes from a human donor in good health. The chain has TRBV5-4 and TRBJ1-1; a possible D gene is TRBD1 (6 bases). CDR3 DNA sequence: TGTGCCAGCAGCAGGGGGAAATGGGACACTGAAGCTTTCTTT. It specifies CASSRGKWDTEAFF.